This TCR beta chain was identified in a study of cytomegalovirus exposure and HLA in healthy donors. General observations from the study: Later analysis identified a missense DCLRE1C variant that was linked to TCR beta V- and J-gene trimming.

Primers: 60 Vbeta forward and 13 Jbeta reverse. Profiled with immunoSEQ multiplex PCR; TCRdb holds only in-frame clones, not every one. This sample has fewer than 95,000 clones, with about 66% found just once. This clone came up a few times. What it recognizes is unknown. The V and J ends lost 1 base and 4 bases, in that order; junction bases with no gene match: 2. This CDR3 spans 14 amino acids. Germline assignment: CDR1 MNHNS and CDR2 SASEGT. J is TRBJ1-2 and V is TRBV6-1, with TRBD1 matching over 8 bases. Sequencing was done on a sample of PBMCs. This TCR came from a woman between 50 and 59 years old in good health and CMV-seropositive. This chain's CDR3 is CASSEGQGIYGYTF. The CDR3 bases are TGTGCCAGCAGTGAAGGACAGGGGATCTATGGCTACACCTTC.